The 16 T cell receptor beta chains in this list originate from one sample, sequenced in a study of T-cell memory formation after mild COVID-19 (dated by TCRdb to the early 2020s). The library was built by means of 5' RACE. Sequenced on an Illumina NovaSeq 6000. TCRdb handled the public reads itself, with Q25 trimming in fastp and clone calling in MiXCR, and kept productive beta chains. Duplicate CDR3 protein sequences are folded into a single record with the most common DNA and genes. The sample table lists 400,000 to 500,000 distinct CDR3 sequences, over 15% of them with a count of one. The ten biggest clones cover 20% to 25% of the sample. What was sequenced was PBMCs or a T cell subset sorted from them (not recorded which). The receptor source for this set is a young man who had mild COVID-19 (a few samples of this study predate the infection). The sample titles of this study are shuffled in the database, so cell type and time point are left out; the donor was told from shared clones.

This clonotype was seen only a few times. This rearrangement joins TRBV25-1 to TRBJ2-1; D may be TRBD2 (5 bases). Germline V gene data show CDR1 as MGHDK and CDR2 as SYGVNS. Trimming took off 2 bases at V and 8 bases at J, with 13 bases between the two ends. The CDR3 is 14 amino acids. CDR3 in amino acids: CASSEEGTRHEQFF. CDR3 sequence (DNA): TGTGCCAGCAGTGAAGAGGGAACGCGCCATGAGCAGTTCTTC.

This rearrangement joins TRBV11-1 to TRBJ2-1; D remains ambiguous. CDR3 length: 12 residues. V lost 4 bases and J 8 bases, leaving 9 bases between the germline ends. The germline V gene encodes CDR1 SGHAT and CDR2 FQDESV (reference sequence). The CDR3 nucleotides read TGTGCCAGCAGCTACGGCGCTGATGAGCAGTTCTTC. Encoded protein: CASSYGADEQFF.

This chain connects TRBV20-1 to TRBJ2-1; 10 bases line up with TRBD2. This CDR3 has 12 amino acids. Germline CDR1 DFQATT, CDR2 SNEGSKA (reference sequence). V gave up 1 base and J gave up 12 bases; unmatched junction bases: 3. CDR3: CSARVPSGGQFF. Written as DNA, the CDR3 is TGCAGTGCTAGAGTTCCTAGCGGGGGGCAGTTCTTC.

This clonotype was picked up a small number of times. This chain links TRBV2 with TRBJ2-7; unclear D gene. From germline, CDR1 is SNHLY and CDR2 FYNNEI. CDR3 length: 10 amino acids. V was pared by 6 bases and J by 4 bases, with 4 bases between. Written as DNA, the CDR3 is TGTGCCAGCAGGGTGTACGAGCAGTACTTC. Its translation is CASRVYEQYF.

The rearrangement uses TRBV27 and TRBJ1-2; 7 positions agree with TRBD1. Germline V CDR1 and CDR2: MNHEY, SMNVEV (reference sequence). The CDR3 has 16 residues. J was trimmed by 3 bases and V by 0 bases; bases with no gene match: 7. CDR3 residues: CASSLSTGTLHYGYTF. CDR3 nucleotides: TGTGCCAGCAGTTTATCGACAGGGACGCTTCACTATGGCTACACCTTC.

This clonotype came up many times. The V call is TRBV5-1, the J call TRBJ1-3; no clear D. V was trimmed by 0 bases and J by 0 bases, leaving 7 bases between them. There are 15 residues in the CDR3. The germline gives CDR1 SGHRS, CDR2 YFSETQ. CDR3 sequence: CASSLDRVSGNTIYF. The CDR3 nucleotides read TGCGCCAGCAGCTTGGACAGAGTCTCTGGAAACACCATATATTTT.

CDR3: CASSSNPKLGDSPLHF. In nucleotides, the CDR3 is TGTGCCAGCAGCTCGAACCCGAAACTAGGGGATTCACCCCTCCACTTT. V and J are TRBV5-4 and TRBJ1-6, with D tentatively TRBD1 (5 bases). This CDR3 spans 16 amino acids. Trimming pared 3 bases from V and 8 bases from J, leaving 18 bases between. Germline CDR1 and CDR2: SGHNT and YYREEE (reference sequence).

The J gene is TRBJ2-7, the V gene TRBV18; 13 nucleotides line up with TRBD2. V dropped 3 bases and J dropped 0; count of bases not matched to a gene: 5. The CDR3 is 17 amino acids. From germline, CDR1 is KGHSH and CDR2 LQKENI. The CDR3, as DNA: TGTGCCAGCTCACCCCCGGGACTAGCGGGGACCTCCTACGAGCAGTACTTC. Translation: CASSPPGLAGTSYEQYF.

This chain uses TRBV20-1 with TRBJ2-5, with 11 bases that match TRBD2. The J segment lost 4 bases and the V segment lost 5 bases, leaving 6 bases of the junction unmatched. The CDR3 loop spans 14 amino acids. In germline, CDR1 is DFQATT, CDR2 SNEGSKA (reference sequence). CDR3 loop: CSADSGGAGETQYF. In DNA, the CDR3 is TGCAGTGCTGATAGCGGGGGGGCAGGAGAGACCCAGTACTTC.

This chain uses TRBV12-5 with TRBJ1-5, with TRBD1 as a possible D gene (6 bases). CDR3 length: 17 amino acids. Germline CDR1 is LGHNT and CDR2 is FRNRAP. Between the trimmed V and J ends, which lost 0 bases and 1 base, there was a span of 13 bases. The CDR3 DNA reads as TGTGCTAGTGGTTTGGTACGGAGAGGGGGGAGCAATCAGCCCCAGCATTTT. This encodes CASGLVRRGGSNQPQHF.

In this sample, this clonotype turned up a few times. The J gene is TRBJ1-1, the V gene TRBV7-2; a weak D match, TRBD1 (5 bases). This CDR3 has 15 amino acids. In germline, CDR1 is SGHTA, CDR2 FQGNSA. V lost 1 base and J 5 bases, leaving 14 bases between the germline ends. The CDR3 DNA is TGTGCCAGCAGCTTAGTTTGGGGCGGGGCAACTGAAGCTTTCTTT. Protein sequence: CASSLVWGGATEAFF. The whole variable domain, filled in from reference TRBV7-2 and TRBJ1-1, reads GAGVSQSPSNKVTEKGKDVELRCDPISGHTALYWYRQSLGQGLEFLIYFQGNSAPDKSGLPSDRFSAERTGGSVSTLTIQRTQQEDSAVYLCASSLVWGGATEAFFGQGTRLTVV.

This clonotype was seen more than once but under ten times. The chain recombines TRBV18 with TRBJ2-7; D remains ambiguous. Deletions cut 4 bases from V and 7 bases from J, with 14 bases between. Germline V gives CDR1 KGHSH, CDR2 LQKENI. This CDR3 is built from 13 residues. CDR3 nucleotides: TGTGCCAGCTCACGGACCCGGGCCCTAGAGCAGTACTTC. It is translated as CASSRTRALEQYF.

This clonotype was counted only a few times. CDR3 DNA: TGTGCCAGCAGTTACTCGAATCTTCGCTATGGCTACACCTTC. This codes for CASSYSNLRYGYTF. The J gene is TRBJ1-2, the V gene TRBV6-5; D not resolved. Germline loops: CDR1 MNHEY, CDR2 SVGAGI. The CDR3 extends over 14 amino acids. Between the trimmed V and J ends, which lost 0 bases and 4 bases, there was a span of 9 bases.

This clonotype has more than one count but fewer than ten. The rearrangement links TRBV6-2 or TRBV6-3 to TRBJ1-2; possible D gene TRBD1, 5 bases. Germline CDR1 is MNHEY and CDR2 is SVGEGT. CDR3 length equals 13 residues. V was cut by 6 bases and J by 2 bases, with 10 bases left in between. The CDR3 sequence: CASRRDLNYGYTF. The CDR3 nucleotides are TGTGCCAGCAGGAGGGACCTAAACTATGGCTACACCTTC.

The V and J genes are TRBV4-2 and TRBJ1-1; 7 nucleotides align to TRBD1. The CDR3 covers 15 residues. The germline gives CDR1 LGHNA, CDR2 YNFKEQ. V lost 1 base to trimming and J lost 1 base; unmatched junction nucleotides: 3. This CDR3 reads CASSQVAGGNTEAFF. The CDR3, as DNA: TGTGCCAGCAGCCAAGTAGCAGGGGGGAACACTGAAGCTTTCTTT.

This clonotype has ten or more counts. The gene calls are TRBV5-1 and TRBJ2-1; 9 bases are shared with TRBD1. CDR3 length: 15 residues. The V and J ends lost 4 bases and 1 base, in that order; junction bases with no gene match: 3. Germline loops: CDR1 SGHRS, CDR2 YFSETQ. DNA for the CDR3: TGCGCCAGCAGCAGGACAGGGGTTTCCTACAATGAGCAGTTCTTC. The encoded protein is CASSRTGVSYNEQFF.